The entry below gives a single T cell receptor (beta chain) sequence along with its context. The junction departs from the called germline gene at one end, perhaps through a read error. The data stem from a study of glioma-infiltrating T cells after dendritic cell vaccination. For the study at large: Patients had newly diagnosed or recurrent glioblastoma and received dendritic cell vaccines.

This CDR3 contains 12 residues. Germline V CDR1 and CDR2: MGHDK, SYGVNS. PBMC were collected before vaccination, two weeks after the third vaccination, and at progression. Up to 2 ug genomic DNA was used for TCRB CDR3 amplification. The assay was immunoSEQ multiplex PCR, and TCRdb's table has in-frame clones only and misses some. This table holds tens of thousands of clones, under 90% found once. Sequenced here: blood, sampled before dendritic cell vaccination. The receptor was derived from a human donor with glioblastoma. V gene TRBV25-1 combines with J gene TRBJ2-1, with 9 nucleotides matching TRBD2. CDR3 loop: CASTPGGTSFVF. CDR3 nucleotide sequence: TGTGCCAGCACCCCAGGGGGGACTAGCTTCGTCTTC.